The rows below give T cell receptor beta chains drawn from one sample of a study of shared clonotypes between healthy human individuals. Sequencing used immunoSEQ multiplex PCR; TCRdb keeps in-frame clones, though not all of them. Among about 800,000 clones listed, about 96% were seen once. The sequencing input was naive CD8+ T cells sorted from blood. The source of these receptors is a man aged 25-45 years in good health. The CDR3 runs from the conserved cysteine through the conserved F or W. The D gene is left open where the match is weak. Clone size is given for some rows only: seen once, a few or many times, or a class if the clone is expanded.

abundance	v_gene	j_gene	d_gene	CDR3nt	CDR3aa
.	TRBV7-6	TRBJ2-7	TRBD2	TGTGCCAGCAGCTGGGGACTAGCGGGAGGAACCTCCTACGAGCAGTACTTC	CASSWGLAGGTSYEQYF
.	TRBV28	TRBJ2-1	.	TGTGCCAGCAGTTTATGGGCGGACAACTACAATGAGCAGTTCTTC	CASSLWADNYNEQFF
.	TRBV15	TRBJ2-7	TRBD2	TGTGCCACCAGCAGAAGCGGGAGCGGACCCTCCTACGAGCAGTACTTC	CATSRSGSGPSYEQYF
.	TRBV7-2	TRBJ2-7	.	TGTGCCAGCAGCTTCGGACTACCCACCTCCTACGAGCAGTACTTC	CASSFGLPTSYEQYF
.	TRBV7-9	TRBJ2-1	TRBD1	TGTGCCAGCAGCTCCGGACAGGGGGAGAATGAGCAGTTCTTC	CASSSGQGENEQFF
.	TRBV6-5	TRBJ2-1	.	TGTGCCAGCAGTTACTCGATTATTGAGTCCTGGGATGAGCAGTTCTTC	CASSYSIIESWDEQFF
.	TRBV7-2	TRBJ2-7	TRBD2	TGTGCCAGCAGCTTGAGAAGCGGGAGTTGGGACGAGCAGTACTTC	CASSLRSGSWDEQYF
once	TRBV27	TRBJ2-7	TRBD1	TGTGCCAGCAGTTCGACAGGGGCCGAGCAGTACTTC	CASSSTGAEQYF
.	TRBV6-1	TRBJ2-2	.	TGTGCCAGCAGTGAAGCGGGAGAAGGTACCGGGGAGCTGTTTTTT	CASSEAGEGTGELFF
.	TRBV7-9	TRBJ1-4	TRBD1	TGTGCCAGCAGCTTACCCCAGGGGGCGAATGAAAAACTGTTTTTT	CASSLPQGANEKLFF
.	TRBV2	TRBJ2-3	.	TGTGCCAGCAGTGCCATGCAGGGCCCAGATACGCAGTATTTT	CASSAMQGPDTQYF
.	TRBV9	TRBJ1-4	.	TGTGCCAGCAGCGCCACGGACAGTGAATATGAAAAACTGTTTTTT	CASSATDSEYEKLFF
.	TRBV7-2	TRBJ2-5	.	TGTGCCAGCAGCTCCCGCGAAGCCTTGTTGGGGGGGACCCAGTACTTC	CASSSREALLGGTQYF
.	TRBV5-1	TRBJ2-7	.	TGCGCCAGCAGCCCTGGGACTGCTTGGCCCTACGAGCAGTACTTC	CASSPGTAWPYEQYF
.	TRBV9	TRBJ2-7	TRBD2	TGTGCCAGCCTCACGGCGGGAGGGACGTATTACGAGCAGTACTTC	CASLTAGGTYYEQYF
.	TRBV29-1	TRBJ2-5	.	TGCAGCGTTGATTCGGGATTGGTATCAGAGACCCAGTACTTC	CSVDSGLVSETQYF
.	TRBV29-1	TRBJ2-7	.	TGCAGCGTTGAAGCCGGACGGAACTCCTACGAGCAGTACTTC	CSVEAGRNSYEQYF
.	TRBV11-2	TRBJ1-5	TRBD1	TGTGCCAGCAGCTCCGGGACAGGGGGGCCCCAGCATTTT	CASSSGTGGPQHF
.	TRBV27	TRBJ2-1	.	TGTGCCAGCAGTTTTTCGCAGGCCTACAATGAGCAGTTCTTC	CASSFSQAYNEQFF
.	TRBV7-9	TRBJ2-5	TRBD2	TGTGCCAGCAGCCCCCCGGGGGGGATCCAAGAGACCCAGTACTTC	CASSPPGGIQETQYF
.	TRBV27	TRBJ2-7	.	TGTGCCAGCAGTTTATCGTCAGAGGGGGCCTACGAGCAGTACTTC	CASSLSSEGAYEQYF
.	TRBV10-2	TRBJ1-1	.	TGCGCCAGCAGTGCTAGACAGAACACTGAAGCTTTCTTT	CASSARQNTEAFF